Each of the 26 T cell receptor beta chains below was sequenced from the same sample in a study of T-cell memory formation after mild COVID-19. TCRdb re-analysed the 5' RACE reads in MiXCR, keeping a single row per CDR3 protein. Of fewer than 40,000 distinct CDR3 sequences in the sample, 11% were seen once. The sample consisted of PBMCs or a T cell subset sorted from them (not recorded which). Receptors originate from a man aged 18 to 29 who had mild COVID-19 (a few samples of this study predate the infection). Cell type and time point are not known.

This clonotype occurred many times. The chain couples TRBV24-1 to TRBJ2-1; possible D gene TRBD2, 6 bases. The CDR3 has 15 amino acids. The V end lost 5 bases, the J end lost 2 bases, and 12 bases lay between the germline ends. In germline, CDR1 is KGHDR, CDR2 SFDVKD. The CDR3 sequence is CATSASESAYNEQFF. The CDR3 DNA is TGTGCCACCAGTGCTAGCGAGTCAGCCTACAATGAGCAGTTCTTC.

This clonotype has ten or more counts. The chain has TRBV7-2 and TRBJ1-2; D is perhaps TRBD1 (6 bases). The germline CDR1 and CDR2 sequences are SGHTA and FQGNSA. The germline V and J ends were trimmed by 5 bases and 6 bases, with 19 bases remaining between them. The CDR3 runs 15 residues. Here the CDR3 reads CASSTYQGIEDGYTF. The CDR3 nucleotides read TGTGCCAGCAGCACATACCAGGGGATTGAGGATGGCTACACCTTC.

This clonotype turned up a few times. The J gene is TRBJ2-1, the V gene TRBV28, with 11 bases matching TRBD2. CDR1 is MDHEN and CDR2 is SYDVKM in the germline V gene. V shed 5 bases and J 8 bases; nucleotides not matched to a gene: 11. This CDR3 has 16 residues. DNA of the CDR3: TGTGCCAGCAGTCCCCCCCCTAGCGGGGGGACCCATGAGCAGTTCTTC. This codes for CASSPPPSGGTHEQFF.

This clonotype appeared many times. The chain recombines TRBV24-1 with TRBJ2-1, with D tentatively TRBD1 (7 bases). Trimming took off 5 bases at V and 8 bases at J, with 15 bases between the two ends. This CDR3 comprises 14 residues. Germline V CDR1 and CDR2: KGHDR, SFDVKD. The CDR3 region is CATSGQGGRYEQFF. In DNA form, the CDR3 reads TGTGCCACCAGTGGGCAGGGGGGCCGGTATGAGCAGTTCTTC.

This chain joins TRBV27 and TRBJ2-2, with a tentative D call TRBD1 (5 bases). V lost 6 bases and J 0 bases, leaving 11 bases between the germline ends. The germline gives CDR1 MNHEY, CDR2 SMNVEV (reference sequence). This CDR3 is built from 15 residues. The CDR3 loop is CASSFDSSNTGELFF. As DNA, the CDR3 is TGTGCCAGCAGCTTCGACAGCTCGAACACCGGGGAGCTGTTTTTT.

This clonotype was counted many times. The rearrangement links TRBV12-3 or TRBV12-4 to TRBJ1-2, with TRBD1 matching over 7 bases. This CDR3 spans 14 amino acids. With V trimmed by 7 bases and J by 1 base, 6 bases remained unmatched. DNA of the CDR3: TGTGCCAGCATACGGACAGGCGTTAACTATGGCTACACCTTC. Translated, it gives CASIRTGVNYGYTF.

This clonotype appeared many times. The chain carries TRBV24-1 and TRBJ2-3, with 7 bases aligning to TRBD1. The CDR3 length is 14 residues. J lost 0 bases, V lost 9 bases, and 5 bases had no gene match. Per the germline V gene, CDR1 is KGHDR and CDR2 is SFDVKD. The CDR3 coding sequence is TGTGCCACCGGGACAGAGCATAGCACAGATACGCAGTATTTT. Encoded protein: CATGTEHSTDTQYF.

This clonotype was observed many times. The V call is TRBV6-2 or TRBV6-3, the J call TRBJ2-3, with D possibly matching TRBD1 (5 bases). V was pared by 4 bases and J by 0 bases, with 8 bases between. The CDR3 totals 14 residues. Germline CDR1 reads MNHEY; CDR2 reads SVGEGT. CDR3 nucleotide sequence: TGTGCCAGCAGTTCGACAGCTAGCACAGATACGCAGTATTTT. Translation gives CASSSTASTDTQYF.

This clonotype occurred a few times. V is TRBV13 and J is TRBJ1-3, with a weak D call TRBD1 (5 bases). Per germline, CDR1 PRHDT and CDR2 FYEKMQ (reference sequence). The CDR3 has 15 amino acids. Trimming stripped 3 bases from V and 0 bases from J, with 9 bases between. As DNA, the CDR3 is TGTGCCAGCAGCTTCGGACACGGCTCTGGAAACACCATATATTTT. Translated: CASSFGHGSGNTIYF.

This clonotype was observed a handful of times. The gene calls are TRBV7-2 and TRBJ1-3; D not resolved. V was pared by 1 base and J by 0 bases, with 7 bases between. In germline, CDR1 is SGHTA, CDR2 FQGNSA. The CDR3 consists of 15 residues. The CDR3 DNA is TGTGCCAGCAGCTTAGAAGCGACCTCTGGAAACACCATATATTTT. Translation: CASSLEATSGNTIYF.

The sample holds many counts of this clonotype. V usage is TRBV7-8 and J usage is TRBJ1-5; a possible D gene is TRBD1 (5 bases). The V end was cut by 6 bases, the J end by 4 bases, with 16 bases between. The CDR3 consists of 15 residues. Germline CDR1 reads SGHVS; CDR2 reads FQNEAQ. CDR3 sequence reads: CASRPGHSDNQPQHF. In DNA form, the CDR3 reads TGTGCCAGCAGACCCGGACACAGCGATAATCAGCCCCAGCATTTT.

This clonotype was recorded many times. The chain recombines TRBV20-1 with TRBJ2-2; possible D gene TRBD1, 6 bases. The CDR3 runs to 14 residues. Per the germline V gene, CDR1 is DFQATT and CDR2 is SNEGSKA (reference sequence). Trimming stripped 5 bases from V and 4 bases from J, with 14 bases between. The CDR3 DNA follows: TGCAGTGCTCCAAGAGGGGGTCGCACCGGGGAGCTGTTTTTT. Translation gives CSAPRGGRTGELFF.

There are many counts of this clonotype. The CDR3 DNA reads as TGCGCCAGCAGCTTGACAGGCTCTGGGGCCAACGTCCTGACTTTC. This translates into CASSLTGSGANVLTF. The chain carries TRBV5-1 and TRBJ2-6; D is perhaps TRBD1 (5 bases). Germline lookup yields CDR1 SGHRS and CDR2 YFSETQ. Trimming stripped 1 base from V and 0 bases from J, with 5 bases between. CDR3 length equals 15 residues. The full variable domain, completed using reference TRBV5-1 and TRBJ2-6, is KAGVTQTPRYLIKTRGQQVTLSCSPISGHRSVSWYQQTPGQGLQFLFEYFSETQRNKGNFPGRFSGRQFSNSRSEMNVSTLELGDSALYLCASSLTGSGANVLTFGAGSRLTVL.

Ten or more counts support this clonotype. The chain has TRBV19 and TRBJ1-2; D is uncertain. Trimming shortened V by 1 base and J by 0 bases, and 12 bases separated the two germline ends. Germline CDR1 is LNHDA and CDR2 is SQIVND (reference sequence). The CDR3 sequence is 16 residues long. The CDR3 region is CASSIAFTRSNYGYTF. The CDR3 region has the DNA TGTGCCAGTAGTATAGCCTTCACACGATCTAACTATGGCTACACCTTC.

There are many counts of this clonotype. V usage is TRBV7-6 and J usage is TRBJ2-7; D is perhaps TRBD1 (6 bases). The CDR3 runs to 14 residues. Germline V gives CDR1 SGHVS, CDR2 FNYEAQ. The V gene lost 1 base and the J gene lost 3 bases, with 10 bases spanning the gap. CDR3 loop: CASSLEAGVYEQYV. For the CDR3, the DNA is TGTGCCAGCAGCTTAGAAGCAGGGGTCTACGAGCAGTACGTC.

The chain links TRBV2 to TRBJ1-5, with a possible D match to TRBD1 (6 bases). The CDR3 spans 17 residues. Germline loops: CDR1 SNHLY, CDR2 FYNNEI. V was shortened by 5 bases and J by 2 bases, with 19 bases between the two germline ends. The DNA of the CDR3 is TGTGCCAGCAGTAGTCCCCGGGGGGGCCTGGGCAATCAGCCCCAGCATTTT. Translating gives CASSSPRGGLGNQPQHF.

In DNA, the CDR3 is TGTGCCAGCAGTGACCAGACAGGGGACGAGCAGTACTTC. It translates to CASSDQTGDEQYF. The chain uses TRBV25-1 and TRBJ2-7; 8 bases fit TRBD1. Germline V lookup: CDR1 MGHDK, CDR2 SYGVNS. Trimming took 3 bases from V and 5 from J; bases not matched to a gene: 3. This CDR3 contains 13 residues.

This clonotype was counted ten times or more. The V and J genes are TRBV4-3 and TRBJ2-4; the D is unclear. V lost 0 bases, J lost 13 bases, and 16 bases lay in between. Germline-derived CDR1 and CDR2 are LGHNA and YSLEER. The CDR3 extends over 14 amino acids. This CDR3 is CASSQEAGTSAQYF. The CDR3 region has the DNA TGCGCCAGCAGCCAAGAGGCAGGTACCTCAGCGCAGTACTTC.

This clonotype has a count of ten or more. The V and J genes are TRBV5-1 and TRBJ2-7, with TRBD1 matching 11 bases. The CDR3 spans 15 residues. V lost 4 bases, J lost 6 bases, and 9 bases stayed unmatched. CDR1 SGHRS and CDR2 YFSETQ come from the germline V gene. The CDR3 DNA reads TGCGCCAGCAGCGCAGGGACAGGGGGAGCGCGCGAGCAGTACTTC. Translated: CASSAGTGGAREQYF.

The chain is built from TRBV7-2 and TRBJ2-1, with 9 bases aligning to TRBD2. CDR1 and CDR2 (germline): SGHTA, FQGNSA. The CDR3 extends over 15 amino acids. The V and J ends lost 8 bases and 3 bases, in that order; junction bases with no gene match: 8. The CDR3 sequence: CASGLAGDFYNEQFF. The CDR3 DNA follows: TGTGCCAGCGGATTAGCGGGGGACTTCTACAATGAGCAGTTCTTC.

The V and J genes are TRBV7-9 and TRBJ1-1, with D perhaps TRBD1 (5 bases). Trimming left V 7 bases short and J 1 base short, with 13 bases between. Germline values: CDR1 SEHNR, CDR2 FQNEAQ (reference sequence). This CDR3 has 14 residues. The CDR3 sequence: CASTLLGGNTEAFF. DNA of the CDR3: TGTGCCAGCACCTTGTTGGGGGGGAACACTGAAGCTTTCTTT. Full variable domain (remainder filled in from reference TRBV7-9 and TRBJ1-1): DTGVSQNPRHKITKRGQNVTFRCDPISEHNRLYWYRQTLGQGPEFLTYFQNEAQLEKSRLLSDRFSAERPKGSFSTLEIQRTEQGDSAMYLCASTLLGGNTEAFFGQGTRLTVV.

This clonotype was counted many times. The chain links TRBV5-1 to TRBJ1-5, with D possibly matching TRBD1 (5 bases). The CDR3 consists of 13 residues. Germline assignment: CDR1 SGHRS and CDR2 YFSETQ. Trimming shortened V by 2 bases and J by 7 bases, and 10 bases separated the two germline ends. CDR3 loop: CASSFQEGQPQHF. For the CDR3, the DNA is TGCGCCAGCAGCTTCCAGGAGGGGCAGCCCCAGCATTTT.

This clonotype was counted ten times or more. J is TRBJ1-4 and V is TRBV12-3 or TRBV12-4, with TRBD1 identical over 7 bases. The CDR3 extends over 15 amino acids. V dropped 4 bases and J dropped 0; count of bases not matched to a gene: 2. The CDR3: CASSSQGATNEKLFF. CDR3 DNA sequence: TGTGCCAGCAGTTCGCAGGGGGCAACTAATGAAAAACTGTTTTTT.

This clonotype was found many times. The rearrangement uses TRBV4-2 and TRBJ2-2; a possible D gene is TRBD1 (6 bases). Germline V gene sequence: CDR1 LGHNA, CDR2 YNFKEQ. Trimming took 6 bases from V and 6 from J, leaving 14 bases between them. This CDR3 region has 14 residues. The CDR3 loop is CASRVEQGSGELFF. As DNA, the CDR3 is TGTGCCAGCAGGGTCGAACAGGGCTCCGGGGAGCTGTTTTTT.

This clonotype counts as medium-sized. J is TRBJ1-2 and V is TRBV29-1; no reliable D call. V shed 3 bases and J shed 7 bases, with 12 bases lying between them. Germline CDR1 SQVTM, CDR2 ANQGSEA. The CDR3 is made up of 12 amino acids. CDR3: CSVDDGMGGYTF. DNA of the CDR3: TGCAGCGTTGACGACGGAATGGGTGGCTACACCTTC.

This clonotype has a handful of counts. The V and J genes are TRBV2 and TRBJ1-3; D uncertain. The CDR3 extends over 13 amino acids. Per germline, CDR1 SNHLY and CDR2 FYNNEI. V lost 11 bases, J lost 0 bases, and 11 bases lay in between. The CDR3 DNA reads as TGTGCCTCGGGGTCCCTCTCTGGAAACACCATATATTTT. Encoded protein: CASGSLSGNTIYF.